In this sample, the clone carrying this T cell receptor (beta chain) turned up a few times. No antigen is known for it. The data were taken from a study of T cell responses to AZD1222 COVID-19 vaccine. General study points: Donor demographics were predominantly white British with a female majority; clonal diversity may be underestimated.

The ends lost 6 bases at V and 6 bases at J; junction bases unmatched: 4. This CDR3 is 14 amino acids long. Germline lookup yields CDR1 ENHRY and CDR2 SYGVKD. Some clones are missing from TCRdb's copy, which holds only in-frame ones; the method was immunoSEQ multiplex PCR. The table lists tens of thousands of clones, around 85% of them singletons. This receptor was obtained from an adult who received the AZD1222 COVID-19 vaccine. The input for sequencing was peripheral blood, taken 28 days after the second AZD1222 dose. J is TRBJ2-1 and V is TRBV10-3; 11 bases are a match to TRBD2. The CDR3 nucleotides are TGTGCCATCAGCCTAGCGGGAGGCCCCAATGAGCAGTTCTTC. Protein sequence: CAISLAGGPNEQFF.